One and the same sample provided the 6 T cell receptor beta chains below, sequenced in a study of Graves' ophthalmopathy and Graves' hyperthyroidism. RNA transcripts yielded amplified TCR beta CDR3 regions. The library came from an HTBI-primed first-round RT-PCR and a second-round multiplex PCR. TCRdb processed the multiplex PCR reads anew with MiXCR; each CDR3 protein has one entry. The sample shows a few hundred thousand distinct CDR3 sequences, about 17% of them seen only once. The sample consisted of peripheral blood. Receptor source: a woman aged 18 to 35 with Graves' ophthalmopathy.

This clonotype was detected many times. The chain joins TRBV6-5 to TRBJ1-1; 9 bases line up with TRBD1. J was trimmed by 6 bases and V by 4 bases; bases with no gene match: 12. The germline V gene encodes CDR1 MNHEY and CDR2 SVGAGI. The CDR3 spans 16 residues. The CDR3 spells CASSFSRTGEYPEAFF. The DNA of the CDR3 is TGTGCCAGCAGTTTTTCACGGACAGGGGAGTACCCTGAAGCTTTCTTT.

This clonotype was counted many times. V usage is TRBV30 and J usage is TRBJ2-5, with 8 bases matching TRBD1. The CDR3 sequence is 15 residues long. Germline loops: CDR1 GTSNPN, CDR2 SVGIG (reference sequence). J gave up 5 bases and V 2 bases, and 10 bases lay outside the gene matches. The CDR3 coding sequence is TGTGCCTGGAGTTCGCAGACAGGGGCGCGGGAGACCCAGTACTTC. Its translation: CAWSSQTGARETQYF.

The rearrangement links TRBV5-1 to TRBJ2-5; no clear D gene. Per germline, CDR1 SGHRS and CDR2 YFSETQ. This CDR3 spans 16 amino acids. Trimming left V 0 bases short and J 2 bases short, with 14 bases between. The CDR3 reads CASSLDGQTLQETQYF. The CDR3 nucleotides are TGCGCCAGCAGCTTGGACGGTCAAACCCTTCAAGAGACCCAGTACTTC.

This clonotype was counted between two and nine times. The chain links TRBV6-5 to TRBJ2-5; TRBD1 or TRBD2 may be the D gene (5 bases each). V was trimmed by 0 bases and J by 5 bases, leaving 19 bases between them. The germline gives CDR1 MNHEY, CDR2 SVGAGI. The CDR3 is 17 amino acids. CDR3 DNA sequence: TGTGCCAGCAGTTACTCGATAGTAGCCGGGGCGCGGGAGACCCAGTACTTC. Its protein product is CASSYSIVAGARETQYF.

The J gene is TRBJ1-5, the V gene TRBV2; no clear D gene. Trimming shortened V by 8 bases and J by 2 bases, and 13 bases separated the two germline ends. The CDR3 is made up of 14 amino acids. Germline values: CDR1 SNHLY, CDR2 FYNNEI. The CDR3 nucleotides read TGTGCCAGCGGCTCAGAGAATGGCAATCAGCCCCAGCATTTT. The encoded protein is CASGSENGNQPQHF. Variable domain in full (rest from reference TRBV2 and TRBJ1-5): EPEVTQTPSHQVTQMGQEVILRCVPISNHLYFYWYRQILGQKVEFLVSFYNNEISEKSEIFDDQFSVERPDGSNFTLKIRSTKLEDSAMYFCASGSENGNQPQHFGDGTRLSIL.

This clonotype occurred many times. The rearrangement uses TRBV6-1 and TRBJ2-7; D may correspond to TRBD1 or TRBD2 (5 bases each). Germline values: CDR1 MNHNS, CDR2 SASEGT. This CDR3 contains 12 residues. Trimming pared 10 bases from V and 4 bases from J, leaving 14 bases between. The CDR3 here is CATYGASYEQYF. The DNA for the CDR3 is TGTGCCACCTACGGGGCTAGTTACGAGCAGTACTTC.